The 30 T cell receptor beta chains in this list originate from one sample, sequenced in a study of shared clonotypes between healthy human individuals. Measured with immunoSEQ multiplex PCR; TCRdb has only the in-frame clones, and not every one. The sample contains about 2.4 million clones, 93% of which appear only once. The sample was naive CD4+ T cells from PBMCs. The subset here: CD45RA+ positively selected. These receptors were taken from a man aged 18 to 35 in good health. Some clones in this sample may be carry-over from other donors' samples.

This sequence joins TRBV7-2 and TRBJ2-2; D is unclear. This CDR3 contains 15 residues. Germline V gene sequence: CDR1 SGHTA, CDR2 FQGNSA. V lost 2 bases and J lost 3, with 10 bases in between. CDR3 coding DNA: TGTGCCAGCAGCTTACTGGCGGCGGACACCGGGGAGCTGTTTTTT. This encodes CASSLLAADTGELFF.

The rearrangement links TRBV15 to TRBJ2-7, with 10 positions matching TRBD2. The germline V gene has CDR1 LNHNV and CDR2 YYDKDF (reference sequence). V lost 5 bases and J lost 4; bases outside the gene matches: 8. The CDR3 has 15 residues. The CDR3 loop is CATSGQRGGSYEQYF. DNA for the CDR3: TGTGCCACCAGCGGACAGCGGGGGGGTAGTTACGAGCAGTACTTC.

This rearrangement joins TRBV5-1 to TRBJ2-1, with D perhaps being TRBD1 or TRBD2 (5 bases each). V gave up 4 bases and J gave up 8 bases, with 25 bases separating them. The CDR3 is made up of 17 amino acids. Germline V gene data show CDR1 as SGHRS and CDR2 as YFSETQ. CDR3 DNA: TGCGCCAGCAGCCCGGGCCGGGGCACATCCCTGGGCGATGAGCAGTTCTTC. This translates into CASSPGRGTSLGDEQFF.

This clone was seen a single time. V usage is TRBV5-5 and J usage is TRBJ2-3; no clear D. The CDR3 consists of 16 residues. Germline lookup yields CDR1 SGHKS and CDR2 YYEKEE (reference sequence). The V end was cut by 2 bases, the J end by 0 bases, with 13 bases between. The CDR3 nucleotides are TGTGCCAGCAGCTTTGATTCCCCTGCTAGCACAGATACGCAGTATTTT. Translating gives CASSFDSPASTDTQYF. Variable domain in full (rest from reference TRBV5-5 and TRBJ2-3): DAGVTQSPTHLIKTRGQQVTLRCSPISGHKSVSWYQQVLGQGPQFIFQYYEKEERGRGNFPDRFSARQFPNYSSELNVNALLLGDSALYLCASSFDSPASTDTQYFGPGTRLTVL.

To note about this clone: This sample also contains other DNA sequences that code for the same CDR3. The rearrangement joins TRBV6-1 to TRBJ2-5; D call uncertain. CDR3 length equals 11 residues. V gave up 5 bases and J gave up 1 base, with 2 bases separating them. Germline V gene data show CDR1 as MNHNS and CDR2 as SASEGT. CDR3 in amino acids: CASSPQETQYF. The CDR3 DNA reads TGTGCCAGCAGTCCCCAAGAGACCCAGTACTTC.

The genes are TRBV6-1 and TRBJ1-5; 9 bases are a match to TRBD1. Germline V lookup: CDR1 MNHNS, CDR2 SASEGT. V dropped 6 bases and J dropped 7; count of bases not matched to a gene: 10. The CDR3 consists of 15 residues. The CDR3 loop is CASSFFRDREQPQHF. CDR3 nucleotides: TGTGCCAGCAGCTTCTTCCGGGACAGGGAACAGCCCCAGCATTTT.

The chain carries TRBV18 and TRBJ2-1; 13 nucleotides agree with TRBD2. This CDR3 has 15 residues. The J segment lost 10 bases and the V segment lost 3 bases, leaving 6 bases of the junction unmatched. The germline gives CDR1 KGHSH, CDR2 LQKENI. The CDR3, as DNA: TGTGCCAGCTCACCCGGACTAGCGGGAGTGCAGGAGCAGTTCTTC. This sequence encodes CASSPGLAGVQEQFF.

A word on this clone: This specimen includes other DNA sequences encoding the same CDR3. The V and J genes are TRBV18 and TRBJ1-1; 8 positions agree with TRBD1. CDR3 length: 15 amino acids. The germline CDR1 and CDR2 sequences are KGHSH and LQKENI. The V gene end was trimmed by 4 bases and the J gene end by 1 base; junction bases not matched to a gene: 5. CDR3 in amino acids: CASSLGQGGNTEAFF. The CDR3 DNA reads TGTGCCAGCTCACTCGGACAGGGAGGGAACACTGAAGCTTTCTTT.

Details on this clone: Other DNA sequences from this sample encode an identical CDR3 as well. The rearrangement uses TRBV29-1 and TRBJ1-2; D not resolved. Trimming removed 5 bases from V and 8 bases from J, with 3 bases in between. The CDR3 is made up of 8 amino acids. The germline V gene has CDR1 SQVTM and CDR2 ANQGSEA. This CDR3 is CSVNGYTF. The CDR3 DNA follows: TGCAGCGTTAACGGCTACACCTTC. Complete variable domain (other parts from reference TRBV29-1 and TRBJ1-2): SAVISQKPSRDICQRGTSLTIQCQVDSQVTMMFWYRQQPGQSLTLIATANQGSEATYESGFVIDKFPISRPNLTFSTLTVSNMSPEDSSIYLCSVNGYTFGSGTRLTVV.

The chain joins TRBV28 to TRBJ2-7, with 8 bases that match TRBD1. V was pared by 8 bases and J by 3 bases, with 6 bases of the junction left unmatched. The CDR3 has 13 amino acids. In germline, CDR1 is MDHEN, CDR2 SYDVKM. The CDR3 sequence is CASGTGGFYEQYF. CDR3 in DNA: TGTGCCAGCGGCACAGGGGGTTTCTACGAGCAGTACTTC.

This chain joins TRBV6-6 and TRBJ2-2; 9 positions agree with TRBD1. Germline CDR1 MNHNY, CDR2 SVGAGI (reference sequence). This CDR3 is 14 amino acids long. Trimming at V came to 5 bases and at J to 8 bases, leaving 6 bases not matched to a gene. The CDR3 bases are TGTGCCAGCAGTAGGACAGGGGAGACAGGGGAGCTGTTTTTT. The encoded protein is CASSRTGETGELFF.

The chain employs TRBV7-2 and TRBJ2-5; no clear D. Gene TRBJ2-7 matches the end of the DNA better, so the J call may be wrong. From germline, CDR1 is SGHTA and CDR2 FQGNSA. The CDR3 is made up of 14 amino acids. The CDR3 sequence: CASSLVKGSYEQYF. As DNA, the CDR3 is TGTGCCAGCAGCTTAGTAAAGGGCTCCTACGAGCAGTACTTC.

This sequence joins TRBV28 and TRBJ2-7, with D unclear. The CDR3 loop spans 13 amino acids. The ends were cut back, 1 base at V and 9 bases at J, with 13 bases in the middle. Germline values: CDR1 MDHEN, CDR2 SYDVKM. In nucleotides, the CDR3 is TGTGCCAGCAGTTTATCGGCCCTACCCGGGCAGTACTTC. Protein product: CASSLSALPGQYF.

This clone appeared a single time. The chain combines TRBV5-1 with TRBJ2-1; 9 bases map to TRBD2. Unmatched junction bases numbered 9, after V lost 0 bases and J lost 8 bases. Per the germline V gene, CDR1 is SGHRS and CDR2 is YFSETQ. This CDR3 has 16 residues. CDR3 region: CASSLVSGLAGYEQFF. CDR3 coding DNA: TGCGCCAGCAGCTTGGTTTCAGGCCTAGCGGGATATGAGCAGTTCTTC.

This chain connects TRBV4-2 to TRBJ1-6; a possible D gene is TRBD1 (5 bases). Germline V CDR1 and CDR2: LGHNA, YNFKEQ. This CDR3 is built from 16 residues. Trimming took off 0 bases at V and 6 bases at J, with 12 bases between the two ends. The CDR3 region is CASSQDDDRRNSPLHF. CDR3 nucleotides: TGTGCCAGCAGCCAAGATGATGACAGACGTAATTCACCCCTCCACTTT.

The rearrangement links TRBV11-2 to TRBJ2-1; 10 nucleotides match TRBD2. Germline V gene lookup returns CDR1 SGHAT and CDR2 FQNNGV. The CDR3 has 17 residues. V trimming: 2 bases; J trimming: 8 bases; junction bases outside the gene matches: 12. CDR3 sequence reads: CASSLWPYGLAVDEQFF. CDR3 bases: TGTGCCAGCAGCTTATGGCCTTATGGACTAGCGGTCGATGAGCAGTTCTTC.

This chain joins TRBV27 and TRBJ2-1; D is perhaps TRBD1 (6 bases). This CDR3 contains 15 residues. V lost 3 bases and J lost 2, with 11 bases in between. Germline CDR1 and CDR2: MNHEY and SMNVEV (reference sequence). The CDR3 nucleotides read TGTGCCAGCAGTTTGTCGCAGGGGACCTACAATGAGCAGTTCTTC. Encoded protein: CASSLSQGTYNEQFF.

Concerning this clone itself: This CDR3 is also generated by other DNA sequences in the sample. The V and J genes are TRBV28 and TRBJ1-5; D is unresolved. The CDR3 is 12 amino acids. Trimming took 2 bases from V and 7 from J, leaving 6 bases between them. Germline assignment: CDR1 MDHEN and CDR2 SYDVKM. CDR3 DNA sequence: TGTGCCAGCAGTTTACCCCTCCAGCCCCAGCATTTT. Translation gives CASSLPLQPQHF.

Here the CDR3 reads CASSATGGGEKLFF. The CDR3, as DNA: TGTGCCAGTAGTGCTACAGGGGGCGGTGAAAAACTGTTTTTT. The chain combines TRBV19 with TRBJ1-4; 9 bases fit TRBD1. CDR3 length: 14 residues. Germline CDR1 reads LNHDA; CDR2 reads SQIVND (reference sequence). J gave up 7 bases and V 5 bases, and 5 bases lay outside the gene matches.

This sequence joins TRBV7-9 and TRBJ2-7, with 10 bases aligning to TRBD1. J lost 7 bases, V lost 7 bases, and 16 bases had no gene match. This CDR3 has 16 residues. CDR1 SEHNR and CDR2 FQNEAQ come from the germline V gene (reference sequence). CDR3 sequence (DNA): TGTGCCAGCACCAACCCAAGACAGGGGGCAAGCCCAGAGCAGTACTTC. It is translated as CASTNPRQGASPEQYF. Looking up the rest from reference TRBV7-9 and TRBJ2-7 gives the full variable domain: DTGVSQNPRHKITKRGQNVTFRCDPISEHNRLYWYRQTLGQGPEFLTYFQNEAQLEKSRLLSDRFSAERPKGSFSTLEIQRTEQGDSAMYLCASTNPRQGASPEQYFGPGTRLTVT.

This chain joins TRBV5-1 and TRBJ2-1; the match to TRBD2 covers 10 bases. Germline V gene lookup returns CDR1 SGHRS and CDR2 YFSETQ. V gave up 6 bases and J gave up 8 bases; unmatched junction bases: 17. The length of the CDR3 is 17 residues. The CDR3 nucleotides read TGCGCCAGCAACCGGACTAGCGGAACCGCCTCTAACGATGAGCAGTTCTTC. Encoded protein: CASNRTSGTASNDEQFF.

This chain links TRBV10-3 with TRBJ2-3; 8 bases line up with TRBD1. V lost 10 bases, J lost 1 base, and 4 bases stayed unmatched. Germline loops: CDR1 ENHRY, CDR2 SYGVKD. This CDR3 is 13 amino acids long. CDR3 sequence: CANQGAGTDTQYF. The CDR3 nucleotides read TGTGCCAACCAGGGGGCGGGCACAGATACGCAGTATTTT.

This sequence joins TRBV12-5 and TRBJ2-2; D could derive from TRBD1 or TRBD2 (5 bases each). CDR1 LGHNT and CDR2 FRNRAP come from the germline V gene. This CDR3 spans 15 amino acids. V gave up 5 bases and J gave up 5 bases, with 15 bases separating them. CDR3 sequence reads: CASGPHGTSTGELFF. CDR3 in DNA: TGTGCTAGTGGTCCCCACGGGACGTCGACCGGGGAGCTGTTTTTT.

The CDR3 protein is CASSALAGGSTDTQYF. The CDR3 region has the DNA TGTGCCAGCAGCGCTCTAGCGGGAGGCAGCACAGATACGCAGTATTTT. The rearrangement links TRBV7-9 to TRBJ2-3, with TRBD2 identical over 11 bases. CDR1 and CDR2 from the germline V gene are SEHNR and FQNEAQ (reference sequence). This CDR3 comprises 16 residues. V gave up 5 bases and J gave up 0 bases; unmatched junction bases: 4.

This chain uses TRBV7-3 with TRBJ2-5; 9 bases are a match to TRBD1. V shed 1 base, J shed 1 base, and the junction held 7 bases outside the gene matches. The germline gives CDR1 SGHTA, CDR2 FQGTGA. The CDR3 loop spans 17 amino acids. This CDR3 is CASSLRPTGGSQETQYF. The CDR3 nucleotides read TGTGCCAGCAGCTTAAGGCCGACAGGGGGGTCCCAAGAGACCCAGTACTTC.

The V call is TRBV21-1, the J call TRBJ2-2; TRBD1 is the table's D call and was not checked against the DNA. TRBV21-1 is listed as a pseudogene. CDR3 length: 16 residues. The CDR3 nucleotides are TGTGCCAGCAGCAAAGCGGCTTCTGGGCCTCCGGGGGAGCTGTTTTTT. Protein: CASSKAASGPPGELFF.

This clone was found once. The same CDR3 arises from other DNA sequences in this sample as well. The rearrangement uses TRBV18 and TRBJ2-7; D gene ambiguous. The CDR3 has 13 amino acids. The germline gives CDR1 KGHSH, CDR2 LQKENI. V lost 0 bases and J 4 bases, leaving 7 bases between the germline ends. CDR3 in DNA: TGTGCCAGCTCACCACCGAGTAGTTACGAGCAGTACTTC. This encodes CASSPPSSYEQYF.

The chain has TRBV15 and TRBJ2-5, with TRBD2 identical over 7 bases. Per germline, CDR1 LNHNV and CDR2 YYDKDF (reference sequence). The CDR3 covers 15 residues. V was pared by 1 base and J by 1 base, with 3 bases of the junction left unmatched. Here the CDR3 DNA reads TGTGCCACCAGCAGAGCGGGGGGAGCCCAAGAGACCCAGTACTTC. Translated: CATSRAGGAQETQYF.

The rearrangement links TRBV6-5 to TRBJ2-5; 7 bases agree with TRBD1. The germline V gene has CDR1 MNHEY and CDR2 SVGAGI. The CDR3 spans 15 residues. The V gene end was trimmed by 6 bases and the J gene end by 4 bases; junction bases not matched to a gene: 11. The CDR3 nucleotides are TGTGCCAGCAGATCGGGACAGCTTGGCAGAGAGACCCAGTACTTC. Translated, it gives CASRSGQLGRETQYF.

V gene TRBV4-2 combines with J gene TRBJ2-1; TRBD2 matches at 9 bases. There are 16 residues in the CDR3. The junction had 10 bases not matched to a gene; V was cut back by 0 bases and J by 10 bases. CDR1 and CDR2 (germline): LGHNA, YNFKEQ. The CDR3 loop is CASSQDRGGRALEQFF. The CDR3 DNA sequence: TGTGCCAGCAGCCAAGATCGTGGCGGGAGGGCGTTGGAGCAGTTCTTC.